The 20 T cell receptor beta chains reported below all come from one sample, sequenced in a study of Graves' ophthalmopathy and Graves' hyperthyroidism. Amplification of the TCR beta CDR3 regions used RNA transcripts (as template). After a first-round RT-PCR with HTBI primers, a second-round multiplex PCR was run. TCRdb reprocessed the multiplex PCR reads with MiXCR, giving one entry per CDR3 protein. The table records around 600,000 distinct CDR3 sequences, over 40% of them present only once. Input material: peripheral blood. Source of these receptors: an adult man with Graves' ophthalmopathy.

The genes are TRBV7-2 and TRBJ2-5; weak D call: TRBD2 (7 bases). V dropped 5 bases and J dropped 4 bases, with 20 bases sitting between them. Germline V lookup: CDR1 SGHTA, CDR2 FQGNSA. This CDR3 is built from 16 residues. The CDR3 loop reads CASSPNPPGGRETQYF. The CDR3 DNA reads as TGTGCCAGCAGCCCTAACCCACCGGGGGGCAGAGAGACCCAGTACTTC.

The genes are TRBV29-1 and TRBJ1-4; 10 bases are shared with TRBD1. There are 14 residues in the CDR3. J was trimmed by 12 bases and V by 3 bases; bases with no gene match: 10. The germline V gene has CDR1 SQVTM and CDR2 ANQGSEA. CDR3 loop: CSVDSGTGETELFF. Here the CDR3 DNA reads TGCAGCGTTGATTCCGGGACAGGGGAAACGGAACTGTTTTTT.

This clonotype was recorded a few times. The chain links TRBV10-3 to TRBJ1-1; TRBD1 might be the D (6 bases). This CDR3 region has 14 residues. Trimming removed 10 bases from V and 0 bases from J, with 15 bases in between. The V gene's germline CDR1 is ENHRY and CDR2 SYGVKD. CDR3 coding DNA: TGTGCCAGCAGATCAGGGGTCATGAACACTGAAGCTTTCTTT. Protein product: CASRSGVMNTEAFF.

This clonotype was counted at least ten times. The chain has TRBV9 and TRBJ2-2, with TRBD2 as a possible D gene (6 bases). CDR3 length: 15 amino acids. V lost 4 bases and J 4 bases, leaving 14 bases between the germline ends. From germline, CDR1 is SGDLS and CDR2 YYNGEE. The CDR3: CASSSRDGSTGELFF. The CDR3 region has the DNA TGTGCCAGCAGCTCCCGGGACGGGAGCACCGGGGAGCTGTTTTTT.

This clonotype has just a few counts. V and J are TRBV29-1 and TRBJ2-3, with 8 bases fitting TRBD2. Germline CDR1 is SQVTM and CDR2 is ANQGSEA. This CDR3 has 15 residues. The V segment lost 3 bases and the J segment 5 bases; nucleotides outside the gene matches: 10. In DNA form, the CDR3 reads TGCAGCGTTGACCTTAGCGGGGAGGGTTTAGATACGCAGTATTTT. Translating gives CSVDLSGEGLDTQYF.

Ten or more counts support this clonotype. V and J are TRBV10-3 and TRBJ2-7, with D maybe TRBD2 (5 bases). The germline V gene has CDR1 ENHRY and CDR2 SYGVKD. The CDR3 length is 14 residues. The V end was cut by 4 bases, the J end by 3 bases, with 13 bases between. CDR3 sequence (DNA): TGTGCCATCAGTGCGGAGGAACCGGGCTACGAGCAGTACTTC. Translated, it gives CAISAEEPGYEQYF.

This clonotype has at least ten counts. V gene TRBV7-9 combines with J gene TRBJ2-7; 7 bases fit TRBD1. CDR3 length: 17 amino acids. Germline trimming cut 2 bases from V and 1 base from J; bases unmatched to any gene: 11. CDR1 is SEHNR and CDR2 is FQNEAQ in the germline V gene (reference sequence). CDR3 region: CASSLSTVRQGSYEQYF. In DNA form, the CDR3 reads TGTGCCAGCAGCTTATCGACGGTGAGACAGGGTTCCTACGAGCAGTACTTC.

The rearrangement uses TRBV7-8 and TRBJ2-5; TRBD2 matches 10 bases. This CDR3 is built from 16 residues. After removal of 5 bases from V and 2 bases from J, the junction contained 8 bases not matched to a gene. CDR1 is SGHVS and CDR2 is FQNEAQ in the germline V gene. As DNA, the CDR3 is TGTGCCAGCAGCGTAGAAGCGGGAGGGGTGCAAGAGACCCAGTACTTC. Its protein is CASSVEAGGVQETQYF.

The chain carries TRBV7-9 and TRBJ2-5, with TRBD2 matching over 7 bases. The ends lost 6 bases at V and 5 bases at J; junction bases unmatched: 12. The CDR3 is 15 residues long. In germline, CDR1 is SEHNR, CDR2 FQNEAQ (reference sequence). The CDR3 protein is CASRARFGEGETQYF. CDR3 DNA: TGTGCCAGCAGAGCCCGATTTGGGGAGGGCGAGACCCAGTACTTC.

This clonotype occurred many times. The CDR3 DNA reads as TGTGCCAGCAGCTTAGCGCGAGGGCTTGAGCAGTACTTC. This encodes CASSLARGLEQYF. The J gene is TRBJ2-7, the V gene TRBV11-1; perhaps TRBD2 as D (5 bases). The germline CDR1 and CDR2 sequences are SGHAT and FQDESV (reference sequence). This CDR3 region has 13 residues. Trimming shortened V by 0 bases and J by 7 bases, and 10 bases separated the two germline ends.

This clonotype appeared once. The chain carries TRBV29-1 and TRBJ2-5, with D possibly TRBD1 on 5 matching bases. Trimming left V 8 bases short and J 3 bases short, with 13 bases between. The V gene's germline CDR1 is SQVTM and CDR2 ANQGSEA. There are 12 residues in the CDR3. The CDR3 bases are TGCAGCTTGGTGTCAGGGAAAGAGACCCAGTACTTC. Translating gives CSLVSGKETQYF.

In this sample, this clonotype turned up many times. The J gene is TRBJ1-4, the V gene TRBV12-3 or TRBV12-4; D call uncertain. The CDR3 runs to 12 residues. V was clipped by 7 bases and J by 7 bases, with 10 bases between them. As DNA, the CDR3 is TGTGCCAGCACGAAACAAAGTGAAAAACTGTTTTTT. Protein: CASTKQSEKLFF.

Many counts were recorded for this clonotype. The rearrangement links TRBV29-1 to TRBJ2-7; D is possibly TRBD1 (6 bases). This CDR3 comprises 15 residues. The ends were cut back, 4 bases at V and 1 base at J, with 17 bases in the middle. Germline CDR1 reads SQVTM; CDR2 reads ANQGSEA. CDR3 in amino acids: CSVGAGTRASYEQYF. The DNA of the CDR3 is TGCAGCGTTGGGGCCGGGACACGAGCGTCCTACGAGCAGTACTTC.

In the case of this clonotype: A much larger clone lies one base from this, so it may be a read error. This sequence joins TRBV12-3 or TRBV12-4 and TRBJ2-2, with D possibly TRBD2 on 6 matching bases. This CDR3 is 14 amino acids long. The chain's CDR3 is CASSTNQNTGGLFF. For the CDR3, the DNA is TGTGCCAGCAGTACTAACCAGAACACCGGGGGGCTGTTTTTT.

This clonotype was seen only a few times. The chain joins TRBV4-2 to TRBJ2-7; 10 bases are shared with TRBD1. V gave up 3 bases and J gave up 3 bases; unmatched junction bases: 8. Germline V gene sequence: CDR1 LGHNA, CDR2 YNFKEQ. The CDR3 runs to 16 residues. Here the CDR3 DNA reads TGTGCCAGCAGCCATTCCCTAGGACAGGGGGTCTACGAGCAGTACTTC. Translated, it gives CASSHSLGQGVYEQYF.

The chain recombines TRBV7-2 with TRBJ2-2; D is uncertain. CDR3 length equals 15 residues. Between the trimmed V and J ends, which lost 2 bases and 4 bases, there was a span of 11 bases. Germline assignment: CDR1 SGHTA and CDR2 FQGNSA. The CDR3 DNA reads TGTGCCAGCAGCTTAAATGGGCTGAGCACCGGGGAGCTGTTTTTT. It yields the protein CASSLNGLSTGELFF.

This clonotype was observed many times. V is TRBV5-6 and J is TRBJ1-5; D ambiguous. V lost 3 bases and J lost 0, with 10 bases in between. The CDR3 is made up of 15 amino acids. Germline V gives CDR1 SGHDT, CDR2 YYEEEE. DNA of the CDR3: TGTGCCAGCAGCTCATACGGAAATAGCAATCAGCCCCAGCATTTT. Its translation is CASSSYGNSNQPQHF.

This clonotype appeared once. J is TRBJ2-5 and V is TRBV29-1, with D tentatively TRBD2 (6 bases). The CDR3 sequence is 13 residues long. The V end lost 8 bases, the J end lost 4 bases, and 17 bases lay between the germline ends. CDR1 SQVTM and CDR2 ANQGSEA come from the germline V gene. The CDR3 loop is CSRTAGGGETQYF. In DNA, the CDR3 is TGCAGCCGTACCGCCGGGGGAGGAGAGACCCAGTACTTC.

This clonotype was recorded a few times. The chain uses TRBV2 and TRBJ1-4, with D perhaps TRBD1 (5 bases). The CDR3 covers 12 residues. V was cut by 4 bases and J by 10 bases, with 10 bases left in between. The germline V gene has CDR1 SNHLY and CDR2 FYNNEI. CDR3 amino acids: CASSGEGRKLFF. CDR3 sequence (DNA): TGTGCCAGCAGTGGGGAGGGGAGAAAACTGTTTTTT.

This clonotype was observed a handful of times. The chain combines TRBV18 with TRBJ2-7, with D possibly TRBD2 on 6 matching bases. V shed 4 bases and J shed 4 bases, with 17 bases lying between them. The CDR3 has 15 amino acids. CDR1 is KGHSH and CDR2 is LQKENI in the germline V gene. The CDR3 bases are TGTGCCAGCTCACGCCGCGGGGTACGATCTTACGAGCAGTACTTC. Amino acid sequence: CASSRRGVRSYEQYF.